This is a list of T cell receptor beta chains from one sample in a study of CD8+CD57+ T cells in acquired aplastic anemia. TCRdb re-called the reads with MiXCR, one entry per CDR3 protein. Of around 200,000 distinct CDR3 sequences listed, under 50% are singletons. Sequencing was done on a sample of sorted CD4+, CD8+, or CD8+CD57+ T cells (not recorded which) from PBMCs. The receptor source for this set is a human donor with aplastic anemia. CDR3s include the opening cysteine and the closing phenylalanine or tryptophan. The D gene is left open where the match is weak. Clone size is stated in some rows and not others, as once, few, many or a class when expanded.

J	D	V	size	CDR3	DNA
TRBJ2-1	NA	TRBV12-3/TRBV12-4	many	CASSLYGGGYNEQFF	TGTGCCAGCAGTTTATACGGAGGGGGGTACAATGAGCAGTTCTTC
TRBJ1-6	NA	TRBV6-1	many	CASSVTVPGGYSSPLHF	TGTGCCAGCAGTGTTACCGTCCCGGGGGGGTATAGTTCACCCCTCCACTTT
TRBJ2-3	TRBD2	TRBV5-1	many	CASSFLTSGSPVLTDTQYF	TGCGCCAGCAGCTTCTTGACTAGCGGGAGTCCCGTACTCACAGATACGCAGTATTTT
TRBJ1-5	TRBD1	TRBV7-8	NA	CASKGQMNQPQHF	TGTGCCAGCAAGGGACAGATGAATCAGCCCCAGCATTTT
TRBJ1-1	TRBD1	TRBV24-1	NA	CATSDRGWTEAFF	TGTGCCACCAGCGACAGGGGATGGACTGAAGCTTTCTTT
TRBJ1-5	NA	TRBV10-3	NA	CAISVDQGNQPQHF	TGTGCCATCAGTGTGGACCAGGGGAATCAGCCCCAGCATTTT
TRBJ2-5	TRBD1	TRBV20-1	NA	CSARDRGFQEIQYF	TGCAGTGCTAGGGACAGGGGGTTCCAAGAGATCCAGTACTTC
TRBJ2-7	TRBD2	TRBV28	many	CASRAGGYEQYF	TGTGCCAGCAGGGCGGGAGGCTACGAGCAGTACTTC
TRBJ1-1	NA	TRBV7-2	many	CASGGAFTEAFF	TGTGCCAGCGGGGGGGCGTTCACTGAAGCTTTCTTT
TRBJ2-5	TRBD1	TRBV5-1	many	CASSPGQGGPETQYF	TGCGCCAGCAGCCCTGGACAGGGAGGACCGGAGACCCAGTACTTC
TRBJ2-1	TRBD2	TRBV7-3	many	CASSLMGSGGSNEQFF	TGTGCCAGCAGCTTAATGGGCAGCGGGGGGTCCAATGAGCAGTTCTTC
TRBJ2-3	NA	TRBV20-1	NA	CSASPGMADTQYF	TGCAGTGCTAGTCCAGGGATGGCAGATACGCAGTATTTT
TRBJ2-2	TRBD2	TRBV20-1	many	CSAIAGGSTGELFF	TGCAGTGCTATAGCGGGAGGCAGCACCGGGGAGCTGTTTTTT
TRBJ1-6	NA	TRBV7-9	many	CASSLALRNSPLHF	TGTGCCAGCAGCTTAGCCTTACGTAATTCACCCCTCCACTTT
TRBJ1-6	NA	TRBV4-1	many	CASSQDGGLPLHF	TGCGCCAGCAGCCAAGACGGGGGGTTGCCCCTCCACTTT
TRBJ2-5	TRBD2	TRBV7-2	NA	CASSGSGRAGGETQYF	TGTGCCAGCAGTGGGAGCGGGAGGGCCGGAGGAGAGACCCAGTACTTC
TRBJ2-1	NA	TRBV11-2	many	CASSPLPGLRTSYNEQFF	TGTGCCAGCAGCCCCCTTCCCGGACTTCGAACCTCCTACAATGAGCAGTTCTTC
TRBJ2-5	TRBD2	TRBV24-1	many	CATSDPSREAQYF	TGTGCCACCAGTGATCCAAGCCGGGAGGCCCAGTACTTC
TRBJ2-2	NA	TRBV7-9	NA	CANSYINRELFF	TGTGCCAACAGCTATATTAACCGGGAGCTGTTTTTT
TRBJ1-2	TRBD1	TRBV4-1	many	CASRLEGAHYGYTF	TGCGCCAGCAGATTAGAGGGGGCGCATTATGGCTACACCTTC
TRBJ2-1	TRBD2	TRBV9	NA	CASTSAGNSYNEQFF	TGTGCCAGCACCTCAGCGGGAAACTCCTACAATGAGCAGTTCTTC
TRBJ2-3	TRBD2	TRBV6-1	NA	CASSGASGGAPDTQYF	TGTGCCAGCAGTGGTGCTAGCGGGGGGGCCCCAGATACGCAGTATTTT
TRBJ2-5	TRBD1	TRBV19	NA	CASSPTGEETQYF	TGTGCCAGTAGTCCTACAGGGGAAGAGACCCAGTACTTC
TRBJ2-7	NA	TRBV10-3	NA	CAISESRTPKDEQYF	TGTGCCATCAGTGAGTCGCGGACCCCTAAGGACGAGCAGTACTTC